This T cell receptor beta chain was identified during a study of blood T cell repertoires in COVID-19. Per germline, CDR1 MNHEY and CDR2 SVGEGT. J was trimmed by 3 bases and V by 0 bases; bases with no gene match: 13. This CDR3 has 19 residues. This table comes from immunoSEQ multiplex PCR, and its TCRdb copy is limited to in-frame clones, with some not included. This sample has about 100,000 clones; about 77% occur once, and the top ten carry roughly a third. The chain links TRBV6-2 or TRBV6-3 to TRBJ2-1; 8 bases match TRBD2. The sequenced sample consisted of peripheral blood. The receptor's source is a man between 65 and 85 years old with active or convalescent COVID-19. In nucleotides, the CDR3 is TGTGCCAGCAGTTACTCAGGAGGGAGGCCACTAGCGGACTACAATGAGCAGTTCTTC. It encodes CASSYSGGRPLADYNEQFF.